This TCR beta chain was identified in a study of T cells in Graves' hyperthyroidism and ophthalmopathy. Amplification of TCR beta CDR3 regions used RNA as the template. The HTBI primer set served for first-round RT-PCR of the TCR CDR3. Via MiXCR, TCRdb re-called the multiplex PCR reads, giving one row per CDR3 protein. The sample has 600,000 to 700,000 distinct CDR3 sequences; roughly 45% are singletons. Germline values: CDR1 LNHDA, CDR2 SQIVND (reference sequence). This CDR3 has 15 amino acids. Trimming took off 4 bases at V and 4 bases at J, with 11 bases between the two ends. Study-wide results and caveats: Separation of ophthalmopathy from stable hyperthyroidism was achieved by a 13 V-J model. Blood samples included most of the expanded thyroid clonotypes exceeding 0.001.

Concerning this clonotype itself: Its antigen is unknown. Since a much larger clone is just one base distant, this may be a read error.

It was uncontrolled infection, other autoimmune disease, pregnancy or lactation that excluded patients. Together with thyroid ultrasound, orbital computed tomography, serum thyroxine and TRAb, clinical symptoms were used for diagnoses. The sequence was collected from an adult man with Graves' disease, either hyperthyroidism or ophthalmopathy (not recorded which). The sample consisted of peripheral blood or thyroid tissue (not recorded which). V and J are TRBV19 and TRBJ2-6; D remains ambiguous. CDR3 sequence: CASSTLASGANVLTF. The CDR3 DNA is TGTGCCAGTAGTACACTGGCTTCGGGGGCCAACGTCCTGACTTTC.